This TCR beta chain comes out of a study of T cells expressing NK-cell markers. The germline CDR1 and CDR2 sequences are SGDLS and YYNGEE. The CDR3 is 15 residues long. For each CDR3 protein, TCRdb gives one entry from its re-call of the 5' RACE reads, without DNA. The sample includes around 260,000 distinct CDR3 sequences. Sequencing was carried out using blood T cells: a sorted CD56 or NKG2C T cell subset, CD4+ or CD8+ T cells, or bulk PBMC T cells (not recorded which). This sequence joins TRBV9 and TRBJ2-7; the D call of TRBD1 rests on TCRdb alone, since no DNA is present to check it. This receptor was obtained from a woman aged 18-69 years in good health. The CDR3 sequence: CASSVEGQRAYEQYF.